The clone carrying this T cell receptor (beta chain) was detected ten times or more. Amplified regions were TCR beta CDR3 sequences from RNA transcripts. The primer set for the first-round RT-PCR of the TCR CDR3 was HTBI. MiXCR, applied by TCRdb to the multiplex PCR reads, yields one record per CDR3 protein. The table records approximately 400,000 distinct CDR3 sequences, about 14% of them present only once. Investigators excluded patients with uncontrolled infection, other autoimmune disease, pregnancy or lactation. Germline CDR1 and CDR2: MDHEN and SYDVKM. V was pared by 1 base and J by 3 bases, with 9 bases between. This CDR3 is 14 amino acids long. This sample was included in a study of T cells in Graves' hyperthyroidism and ophthalmopathy.

V gene TRBV28 combines with J gene TRBJ1-2; no firm D call. The sequence was collected from a woman in her fifties or sixties with Graves' hyperthyroidism. The sequenced sample consisted of blood. This chain's CDR3 is CASSLSRVDYGYTF. Here the CDR3 DNA reads TGTGCCAGCAGTTTATCGAGGGTTGACTATGGCTACACCTTC.